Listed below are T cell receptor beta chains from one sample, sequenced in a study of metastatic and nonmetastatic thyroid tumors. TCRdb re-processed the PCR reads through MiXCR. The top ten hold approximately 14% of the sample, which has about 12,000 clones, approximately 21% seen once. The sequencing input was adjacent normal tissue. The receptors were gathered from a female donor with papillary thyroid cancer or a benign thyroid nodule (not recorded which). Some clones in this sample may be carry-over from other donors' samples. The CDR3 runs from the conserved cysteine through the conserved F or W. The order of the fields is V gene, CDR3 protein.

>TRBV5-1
CASSLGTGVLETQYF
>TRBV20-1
CSASLAGTDTQYF
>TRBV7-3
CASSQAGGYSYEQYF
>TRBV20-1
CSATPIGRAVNYGYTF
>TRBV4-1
CASSQVGQGGEKLFF
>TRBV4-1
CASGQGNNSPLHF
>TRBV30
CAWKSDRYEQYF
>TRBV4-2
CASSQIHGVEQFF
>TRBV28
CASTLSGVSAELFF
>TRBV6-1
CASSPGQVYEQYF
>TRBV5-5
CASGGLAVSYEQYF
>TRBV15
CATSRSRDSPPNF
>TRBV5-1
CASSLAMGPYEQYF
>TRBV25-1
CASSNLQGFSLTNEKLFF
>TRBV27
CASSNGQMNTEAFF
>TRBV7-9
CASRPRQGASGELFF
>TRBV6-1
CATGAGELFF
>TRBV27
CASSLEGLSTEAFF
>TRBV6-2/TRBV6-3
CASSPRRGASYEQYF
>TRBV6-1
CASSEALSALGEQYF
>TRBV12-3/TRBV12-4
CASTSRLAGEVDTQYF
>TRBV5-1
CASSLGDRVQETQYF
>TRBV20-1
CSAFGGNTEAFF
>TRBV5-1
CASSLWLNTEAFF
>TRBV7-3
CASSLFIGRENGQFF
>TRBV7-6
CASSLAGVNTEAFF
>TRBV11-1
CASSLDRGRLSKNQPQHF
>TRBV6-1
CASSPEGRINEQFF
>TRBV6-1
CASREPSGGLYEQFF
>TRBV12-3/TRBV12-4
CASRKQGKDQPQHF
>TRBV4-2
CASSQELAGNTGELFF
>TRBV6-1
CASRMGEKLFF
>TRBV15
CATSRTSGIPEFF
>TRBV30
CAWSRLGNDEQYF